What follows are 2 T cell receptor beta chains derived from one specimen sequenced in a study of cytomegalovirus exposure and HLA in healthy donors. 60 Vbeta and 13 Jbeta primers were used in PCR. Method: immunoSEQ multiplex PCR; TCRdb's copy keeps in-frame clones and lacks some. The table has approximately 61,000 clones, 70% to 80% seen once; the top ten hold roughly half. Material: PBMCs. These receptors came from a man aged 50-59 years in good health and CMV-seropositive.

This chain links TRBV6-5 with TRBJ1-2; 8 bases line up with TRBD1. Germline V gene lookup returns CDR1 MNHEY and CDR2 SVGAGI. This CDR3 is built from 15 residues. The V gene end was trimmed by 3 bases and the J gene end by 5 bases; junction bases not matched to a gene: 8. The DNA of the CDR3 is TGTGCCAGCAGTTATCCGACAGGGGAGGGATATGGCTACACCTTC. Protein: CASSYPTGEGYGYTF.

The CDR3 spells CASSIPSNEQFF. CDR3 nucleotide sequence: TGTGCCAGTAGTATCCCCAGCAATGAGCAGTTCTTC. The chain carries TRBV19 and TRBJ2-1; D gene unclear. This CDR3 is built from 12 residues. V shed 3 bases and J shed 6 bases, with 6 bases lying between them. From germline, CDR1 is LNHDA and CDR2 SQIVND (reference sequence).